Presented here are 18 T cell receptor beta chains from one specimen sequenced in a study of Tregs in tolerant kidney transplant recipients. Recipients received nonmyeloablative bone marrow transplants from related graft donors, with transient mixed chimerism. Sequenced by immunoSEQ multiplex PCR; TCRdb stores in-frame clones only, minus some. Of under 90,000 clones in the sample, roughly 91% are singletons; the top ten hold 1.5% to 2%. This specimen consisted of CD4+ T cells from blood (PBMCs), obtained 24 months after the transplant. These receptors were taken from a human patient who received a combined kidney and bone marrow transplant. Some T cells may be supplied by the graft donor.

The chain recombines TRBV10-3 with TRBJ2-1; 9 bases line up with TRBD2. The CDR3 has 14 residues. The V segment lost 4 bases and the J segment 7 bases; nucleotides outside the gene matches: 5. CDR1 ENHRY and CDR2 SYGVKD come from the germline V gene. CDR3 loop: CAISGPAGGNEQFF. CDR3 coding DNA: TGTGCCATCAGTGGTCCTGCGGGGGGGAATGAGCAGTTCTTC.

The rearrangement joins TRBV19 to TRBJ1-2, with 7 nucleotides matching TRBD1. Trimming at V came to 1 base and at J to 6 bases, leaving 2 bases not matched to a gene. CDR3 length: 13 residues. Germline CDR1 is LNHDA and CDR2 is SQIVND (reference sequence). This CDR3 is CASSIGGGDGYTF. The DNA for the CDR3 is TGTGCCAGTAGTATAGGAGGGGGCGATGGCTACACCTTC.

The chain carries TRBV27 and TRBJ1-5; tentative D call: TRBD1 (5 bases). CDR1 is MNHEY, CDR2 SMNVEV, per germline (reference sequence). Trimming left V 7 bases short and J 0 bases short, with 10 bases between. The CDR3 runs 14 residues. The chain's CDR3 is CASKGASSNQPQHF. DNA for the CDR3: TGTGCCAGCAAAGGGGCGAGTAGCAATCAGCCCCAGCATTTT.

V gene TRBV5-4 combines with J gene TRBJ2-5; maybe TRBD2 (5 bases). Germline V gene lookup returns CDR1 SGHNT and CDR2 YYREEE (reference sequence). Trimming removed 0 bases from V and 5 bases from J, with 8 bases in between. The CDR3 has 13 residues. CDR3 coding DNA: TGTGCCAGCAGCTTGGGAGGGCCGGAGACCCAGTACTTC. It is translated as CASSLGGPETQYF. Full variable domain (remainder filled in from reference TRBV5-4 and TRBJ2-5): ETGVTQSPTHLIKTRGQQVTLRCSSQSGHNTVSWYQQALGQGPQFIFQYYREEENGRGNFPPRFSGLQFPNYSSELNVNALELDDSALYLCASSLGGPETQYFGPGTRLLVL.

The chain joins TRBV7-8 to TRBJ2-1; D gene uncertain. V lost 2 bases, J lost 5 bases, and 16 bases lay in between. The germline gives CDR1 SGHVS, CDR2 FQNEAQ. This CDR3 comprises 16 residues. CDR3 amino acids: CASSLPPGVENNEQFF. In nucleotides, the CDR3 is TGTGCCAGCAGCTTACCCCCCGGTGTCGAGAACAATGAGCAGTTCTTC.

This rearrangement joins TRBV28 to TRBJ2-7, with 7 bases that match TRBD2. J lost 5 bases, V lost 4 bases, and 8 bases had no gene match. The CDR3 runs to 14 residues. Germline V gives CDR1 MDHEN, CDR2 SYDVKM. This chain's CDR3 is CASSSSGGSDEQYF. CDR3 coding DNA: TGTGCCAGCAGTTCCTCGGGGGGAAGCGACGAGCAGTACTTC.

This chain uses TRBV4-2 with TRBJ2-5; 12 bases map to TRBD2. The CDR3 has 18 amino acids. V was pared by 3 bases and J by 2 bases, with 10 bases of the junction left unmatched. Germline lookup yields CDR1 LGHNA and CDR2 YNFKEQ. DNA for the CDR3: TGTGCCAGCAGCCAGACCCGGGCTAGCGGGAGGGGGCAAGAGACCCAGTACTTC. This encodes CASSQTRASGRGQETQYF.

V gene TRBV5-4 combines with J gene TRBJ1-4; 8 positions agree with TRBD1. V lost 4 bases and J lost 8; bases outside the gene matches: 13. CDR3 length: 16 amino acids. Germline V CDR1 and CDR2: SGHNT, YYREEE (reference sequence). The CDR3 bases are TGTGCCAGCAGCCCGACAGGGGAAGCCTCAGGGGAAAAACTGTTTTTT. Its translation: CASSPTGEASGEKLFF.

The chain is built from TRBV6-1 and TRBJ2-2, with D tentatively TRBD1 (6 bases). CDR1 is MNHNS and CDR2 is SASEGT in the germline V gene. The CDR3 is 15 residues long. Trimming shortened V by 5 bases and J by 2 bases, and 12 bases separated the two germline ends. CDR3: CASSRKQGNTGELFF. CDR3 bases: TGTGCCAGCAGTCGCAAACAGGGTAACACCGGGGAGCTGTTTTTT.

This chain links TRBV19 with TRBJ2-7; possibly TRBD1 for D (5 bases). The CDR3 has 16 amino acids. V was cut by 5 bases and J by 3 bases, with 20 bases left in between. Looked up from germline, CDR1 is LNHDA and CDR2 is SQIVND (reference sequence). The CDR3 DNA is TGTGCCAGTAGTTCCCGCTCCTGGCCAGGGTACTACGAGCAGTACTTC. Its protein product is CASSSRSWPGYYEQYF.

V usage is TRBV19 and J usage is TRBJ2-1, with D perhaps TRBD2 (6 bases). Germline V lookup: CDR1 LNHDA, CDR2 SQIVND (reference sequence). The ends were cut back, 3 bases at V and 2 bases at J, with 14 bases in the middle. The CDR3 contains 16 residues. Written as DNA, the CDR3 is TGTGCCAGTAGTATCCGCGGAGGGCATGCCTACAATGAGCAGTTCTTC. Amino acids: CASSIRGGHAYNEQFF.

The CDR3: CASSQLGTSNYGYTF. The CDR3 DNA reads TGTGCCAGCAGCCAACTCGGGACAAGTAACTATGGCTACACCTTC. The chain is built from TRBV4-2 and TRBJ1-2, with a weak D call TRBD1 (6 bases). The CDR3 is 15 amino acids. The V gene lost 2 bases and the J gene lost 1 base, with 11 bases spanning the gap. Germline assignment: CDR1 LGHNA and CDR2 YNFKEQ.

The chain employs TRBV28 and TRBJ2-3, with 7 nucleotides matching TRBD2. The V and J ends lost 4 bases and 4 bases, in that order; junction bases with no gene match: 8. The CDR3 is 15 amino acids. Looked up from germline, CDR1 is MDHEN and CDR2 is SYDVKM. The CDR3 DNA reads as TGTGCCAGCAGTTACTCGGGGGGTGGGTCAGATACGCAGTATTTT. This translates into CASSYSGGGSDTQYF.

The chain employs TRBV9 and TRBJ1-1; TRBD1 agrees at 7 bases. After removal of 1 base from V and 7 bases from J, the junction contained 16 bases not matched to a gene. Germline values: CDR1 SGDLS, CDR2 YYNGEE. The CDR3 loop spans 17 amino acids. The CDR3 region has the DNA TGTGCCAGCAGCGTACTGGCAGGGGGATTAAACTACCATGAAGCTTTCTTT. Its translation is CASSVLAGGLNYHEAFF.

This clone was observed a handful of times. V usage is TRBV6-1 and J usage is TRBJ1-5; 7 bases are shared with TRBD1. Germline assignment: CDR1 MNHNS and CDR2 SASEGT. The CDR3 spans 13 residues. The trim removed 8 bases at V and 6 bases at J, leaving 7 bases unmatched. The CDR3 region has the DNA TGTGCCAGCCACACACAGGGGAGTCAGCCCCAGCATTTT. This translates into CASHTQGSQPQHF.

The chain combines TRBV11-3 with TRBJ2-5; a weak D match, TRBD2 (5 bases). The DNA end is a closer match to TRBJ2-7, so the J assignment may be wrong. Per the germline V gene, CDR1 is SGHNT and CDR2 is YENEEA. This CDR3 is built from 16 residues. CDR3 DNA sequence: TGTGCCAGCAGCTTAGATTTGATAGGGAGCACCTACGAGCAGTACTTC. This gives the protein CASSLDLIGSTYEQYF.

The V and J genes are TRBV29-1 and TRBJ2-7; 9 nucleotides line up with TRBD1. Germline values: CDR1 SQVTM, CDR2 ANQGSEA. V lost 2 bases to trimming and J lost 2 bases; unmatched junction nucleotides: 7. CDR3 length: 15 residues. For the CDR3, the DNA is TGCAGCGTTGAACTGGGGCGGGACAGGGCCTACGAGCAGTACTTC. It codes for CSVELGRDRAYEQYF.

The chain uses TRBV12-2 and TRBJ2-3; TRBD1, as called in the table, went unchecked against the DNA. TRBV12-2 is deemed a pseudogene. The CDR3 contains 14 residues. CDR3 sequence reads: CASRSLRGPDTQYF. Written as DNA, the CDR3 is TGTGCAAGTCGCTCCCTTAGGGGCCCGGATACGCAGTATTTT.